The next 24 T cell receptor beta chains were all read from a single sample in a study of T cells in Graves' hyperthyroidism and ophthalmopathy. Amplification of TCR beta CDR3 regions used RNA as the template. When the TCR CDR3 underwent first-round RT-PCR, the HTBI primer set was used. Using its own MiXCR run on the multiplex PCR reads, TCRdb lists one record per CDR3 protein. The profile shows 300,000 to 450,000 distinct CDR3 sequences, more than 15% of them singletons. The material sequenced was blood. These receptors came from a young woman with Graves' hyperthyroidism that later progressed to Graves' ophthalmopathy.

This clonotype was counted many times. The chain is built from TRBV9 and TRBJ2-7; no definite D call. Trimming stripped 0 bases from V and 6 bases from J, with 10 bases between. The V gene's germline CDR1 is SGDLS and CDR2 YYNGEE. The CDR3 length is 13 residues. The CDR3 is CASSVALGGEQYF. The CDR3 bases are TGTGCCAGCAGCGTAGCATTAGGTGGCGAGCAGTACTTC.

The rearrangement joins TRBV2 to TRBJ2-3, with TRBD1 matching over 7 bases. The CDR3 loop spans 18 amino acids. Germline V CDR1 and CDR2: SNHLY, FYNNEI. With 9 bases clipped from V and 3 bases from J, the junction kept 21 bases outside the gene matches. Written as DNA, the CDR3 is TGTGCCAGTACCCTCTACCGACCCCGGGACAGTGGGACAGATACGCAGTATTTT. It specifies CASTLYRPRDSGTDTQYF.

This clonotype was seen more than once but under ten times. The chain uses TRBV12-3 or TRBV12-4 and TRBJ1-3; D is possibly TRBD1 (5 bases). The CDR3 is 14 amino acids. V was pared by 7 bases and J by 0 bases, with 10 bases between. The CDR3: CASTSRASGNTIYF. The CDR3 DNA sequence: TGTGCCAGCACCTCCAGGGCCTCTGGAAACACCATATATTTT.

As to this clonotype: It may be a read error: a sequence one base away is much more abundant. The chain couples TRBV3-1 to TRBJ2-7, with D possibly called TRBD1 or TRBD2 (5 bases each). The length of the CDR3 is 14 residues. Per the germline V gene, CDR1 is LGHDT and CDR2 is YNNKEL (reference sequence). V was cut by 6 bases and J by 9 bases, with 21 bases left in between. CDR3 sequence (DNA): TGTGCCAGCAGTCGGGGTGACGGGGCGTCAGTGCAGTACTTC. Its protein product is CASSRGDGASVQYF.

Regarding this clonotype: A junction boundary mismatches the germline segment, possibly from a read error. The rearrangement links TRBV7-9 to TRBJ1-2, with TRBD1 identical over 7 bases. The CDR3 is 14 residues long. CDR1 SEHNR and CDR2 FQNEAQ come from the germline V gene (reference sequence). CDR3 region: CAISLTGKRASYTF. CDR3 nucleotides: TGTGCCATCAGCCTGACAGGGAAAAGGGCCAGCTACACCTTC.

This clonotype came up many times. This chain's CDR3 is CASSIGTTSPSNEQFF. CDR3 bases: TGTGCCAGCAGTATAGGGACTACCAGCCCGTCCAATGAGCAGTTCTTC. The J gene is TRBJ2-1, the V gene TRBV12-3 or TRBV12-4; TRBD2 matches at 7 bases. J was trimmed by 6 bases and V by 5 bases; bases with no gene match: 13. The CDR3 is made up of 16 amino acids.

This clonotype was counted at least ten times. The chain employs TRBV6-2 or TRBV6-3 and TRBJ2-1; perhaps TRBD1 as D (5 bases). V was shortened by 5 bases and J by 8 bases, with 7 bases between the two germline ends. CDR1 and CDR2 (germline): MNHEY, SVGEGT. CDR3 length: 11 residues. CDR3 sequence reads: CASSGRDEQFF. DNA for the CDR3: TGTGCCAGCAGTGGCAGGGATGAGCAGTTCTTC.

The J gene is TRBJ2-5, the V gene TRBV6-2 or TRBV6-3, with TRBD2 identical over 13 bases. After removal of 6 bases from V and 5 bases from J, the junction contained 9 bases not matched to a gene. Germline-derived CDR1 and CDR2 are MNHEY and SVGEGT. CDR3 length: 16 amino acids. Here the CDR3 reads CASSPGLAGASETQYF. In DNA form, the CDR3 reads TGTGCCAGCAGCCCAGGACTAGCGGGAGCTTCGGAGACCCAGTACTTC.

The gene calls are TRBV7-9 and TRBJ2-3; TRBD1 matches 10 bases. J was trimmed by 1 base and V by 5 bases; bases with no gene match: 9. CDR3 size: 17 residues. Germline CDR1 is SEHNR and CDR2 is FQNEAQ (reference sequence). CDR3 in DNA: TGTGCCAGCAGCGGAACCGGGACAGGGGTACGCACAGATACGCAGTATTTT. As protein: CASSGTGTGVRTDTQYF. The full variable domain, with the rest looked up from reference TRBV7-9 and TRBJ2-3, is DTGVSQNPRHKITKRGQNVTFRCDPISEHNRLYWYRQTLGQGPEFLTYFQNEAQLEKSRLLSDRFSAERPKGSFSTLEIQRTEQGDSAMYLCASSGTGTGVRTDTQYFGPGTRLTVL.

Comment on this clonotype: This sequence may be a read error, since a much larger clone differs from it by one base. V usage is TRBV28 and J usage is TRBJ2-1; no reliable D call. Germline CDR1 and CDR2: MDHEN and SYDVKM. The CDR3 runs 11 residues. The CDR3 here is CVSFDYNEQFF. The CDR3 DNA reads TGTGTCAGCTTTGACTACAATGAGCAGTTCTTC. The variable domain in full, with the rest retrieved from reference TRBV28 and TRBJ2-1, is DVKVTQSSRYLVKRTGEKVFLECVQDMDHENMFWYRQDPGLGLRLIYFSYDVKMKEKGDIPEGYSVSREKKERFSLILESASTNQTSMYLCVSFDYNEQFFGPGTRLTVL.

In this sample, this clonotype turned up many times. The rearrangement joins TRBV6-1 to TRBJ1-1; no reliable D call. Germline V gene sequence: CDR1 MNHNS, CDR2 SASEGT. V dropped 3 bases and J dropped 2 bases, with 19 bases sitting between them. The CDR3 is 17 residues long. CDR3 bases: TGTGCCAGCAGTGATCGGCGGTGGTTCGGGGTCAACACTGAAGCTTTCTTT. As protein: CASSDRRWFGVNTEAFF.

The chain has TRBV7-8 and TRBJ2-6; D is unresolved. V lost 0 bases to trimming and J lost 4 bases, with 10 bases between them. Germline assignment: CDR1 SGHVS and CDR2 FQNEAQ. The CDR3 is 16 residues long. DNA for the CDR3: TGTGCCAGCAGCTTAGCGGTGGCGATGGGGGCCAACGTCCTGACTTTC. It is translated as CASSLAVAMGANVLTF.

The chain employs TRBV20-1 and TRBJ2-1, with a tentative D call TRBD1 (6 bases). V was clipped by 4 bases and J by 6 bases, with 16 bases between them. CDR1 is DFQATT, CDR2 SNEGSKA, per germline (reference sequence). CDR3 length: 14 amino acids. CDR3 DNA sequence: TGCAGTGCTACCCCCGGGACACTTAGCAATGAGCAGTTCTTC. It yields the protein CSATPGTLSNEQFF.

This clonotype was detected ten times or more. The V call is TRBV5-1, the J call TRBJ2-7, with 8 bases identical to TRBD2. With 0 bases clipped from V and 2 bases from J, the junction kept 7 bases outside the gene matches. CDR3 length: 16 amino acids. Germline V gene lookup returns CDR1 SGHRS and CDR2 YFSETQ. Here the CDR3 reads CASSLEERRGAYEQYF. DNA for the CDR3: TGCGCCAGCAGCTTGGAGGAACGGCGGGGGGCCTACGAGCAGTACTTC.

The J gene is TRBJ2-7, the V gene TRBV28; 8 positions agree with TRBD1. Germline CDR1 reads MDHEN; CDR2 reads SYDVKM. V lost 5 bases, J lost 9 bases, and 12 bases stayed unmatched. The CDR3 length is 14 residues. The CDR3 here is CASSPDRVGHGQYF. Here the CDR3 DNA reads TGTGCCAGCAGTCCGGACAGGGTGGGTCACGGGCAGTACTTC.

This clonotype was observed a handful of times. The CDR3, as DNA: TGTGCCAGCAGCCAAGAAAGCCTTCCGTGGGTGGCACCGGACTACAATGAGCAGTTCTTC. Its translation: CASSQESLPWVAPDYNEQFF. This sequence joins TRBV3-1 and TRBJ2-1; D gene ambiguous. Trimming left V 0 bases short and J 3 bases short, with 24 bases between. The CDR3 length is 20 residues. The V gene's germline CDR1 is LGHDT and CDR2 YNNKEL (reference sequence).

This clonotype was seen ten or more times. The chain joins TRBV18 to TRBJ1-1; D not resolved. CDR1 and CDR2 from the germline V gene are KGHSH and LQKENI. V shed 5 bases and J shed 3 bases, with 13 bases lying between them. The CDR3 is 14 amino acids. CDR3 amino acids: CASSSTYGHTEAFF. The CDR3 DNA sequence: TGTGCCAGCTCATCAACCTACGGACACACTGAAGCTTTCTTT.

This chain joins TRBV6-2 or TRBV6-3 and TRBJ2-7; 12 bases match TRBD1. Trimming at V came to 7 bases and at J to 5 bases, leaving 18 bases not matched to a gene. This CDR3 contains 18 residues. In germline, CDR1 is MNHEY, CDR2 SVGEGT. The CDR3 bases are TGTGCCAGCAAGGGGACCCCCCTCCGGGGACAGGGGGCTCACGAGCAGTACTTC. This codes for CASKGTPLRGQGAHEQYF.

The chain recombines TRBV5-4 with TRBJ1-1; no firm D call. V shed 4 bases and J shed 6 bases, with 22 bases lying between them. In germline, CDR1 is SGHNT, CDR2 YYREEE (reference sequence). The CDR3 spans 16 residues. CDR3 in DNA: TGTGCCAGCAGCCTTGAAAGAATGGCGCGAGGAGCTGAAGCTTTCTTT. It encodes CASSLERMARGAEAFF.

This clonotype was seen a handful of times. The genes are TRBV29-1 and TRBJ1-2; D uncertain. V lost 1 base to trimming and J lost 2 bases, with 14 bases between them. In germline, CDR1 is SQVTM, CDR2 ANQGSEA. There are 15 residues in the CDR3. Here the CDR3 reads CSVEARGPKNYGYTF. The CDR3 region has the DNA TGCAGCGTTGAAGCTCGTGGGCCCAAGAACTATGGCTACACCTTC. The variable domain in full, completed from reference TRBV29-1 and TRBJ1-2, reads SAVISQKPSRDICQRGTSLTIQCQVDSQVTMMFWYRQQPGQSLTLIATANQGSEATYESGFVIDKFPISRPNLTFSTLTVSNMSPEDSSIYLCSVEARGPKNYGYTFGSGTRLTVV.

This clonotype was picked up a small number of times. The chain uses TRBV10-1 and TRBJ2-1; 9 bases match TRBD2. Looked up from germline, CDR1 is WNHNN and CDR2 is SYGVQD (reference sequence). With V trimmed by 6 bases and J by 8 bases, 8 bases remained unmatched. CDR3 length: 14 amino acids. CDR3 protein: CASSVSGRSDEQFF. The CDR3 DNA reads TGCGCCAGCAGCGTTAGCGGGAGATCCGATGAGCAGTTCTTC.

There are many counts of this clonotype. The J gene is TRBJ1-2, the V gene TRBV12-3 or TRBV12-4; no reliable D call. The CDR3 covers 13 residues. Trimming pared 6 bases from V and 11 bases from J, leaving 19 bases between. CDR3 in amino acids: CASSRTRASGYTF. CDR3 in DNA: TGTGCCAGCAGCCGTACTCGGGCCTCCGGTTACACCTTC.

A few counts support this clonotype. CDR3 in amino acids: CASSVTGQVNQPQHF. The CDR3 DNA sequence: TGTGCCAGTAGTGTGACGGGACAGGTCAATCAGCCCCAGCATTTT. The chain links TRBV19 to TRBJ1-5, with TRBD1 matching 8 bases. The CDR3 extends over 15 amino acids. V gave up 5 bases and J gave up 3 bases; unmatched junction bases: 6. The V gene's germline CDR1 is LNHDA and CDR2 SQIVND (reference sequence).

The V and J genes are TRBV3-1 and TRBJ2-1; 7 bases match TRBD2. The J segment lost 8 bases and the V segment lost 1 base, leaving 8 bases of the junction unmatched. The CDR3 has 15 residues. In germline, CDR1 is LGHDT, CDR2 YNNKEL (reference sequence). Here the CDR3 reads CASSQGLAGTDEQFF. Here the CDR3 DNA reads TGTGCCAGCAGCCAAGGCTTAGCGGGTACGGATGAGCAGTTCTTC.